The next 32 T cell receptor beta chains were all read from a single sample in a study of blood T cell dynamics during melanoma immunotherapy. Using immunoSEQ multiplex PCR, the repertoire was profiled, and TCRdb retains in-frame clones only, with some absent. This table has about 1,900 clones, approximately 94% appearing once. Time point meaning: week 3, after first cycle of checkpoint inhibitor. Specimen: effector memory CD8+ T cells from blood, collected from a patient treated with checkpoint blockade. The receptor set was obtained from a human donor with melanoma.

V is TRBV11-3 and J is TRBJ2-1; D is perhaps TRBD2 (6 bases). The germline V gene has CDR1 SGHNT and CDR2 YENEEA. The ends were cut back, 2 bases at V and 13 bases at J, with 24 bases in the middle. The CDR3 has 16 residues. The CDR3 bases are TGTGCCAGCAGCTTATGGGGCGGGGACCAAGGTTCTTCCCAGTTCTTC. It yields the protein CASSLWGGDQGSSQFF.

This clone has only a few counts. This CDR3 reads CASSHTGTGNQPQHF. In nucleotides, the CDR3 is TGTGCCAGCAGCCATACAGGGACAGGGAATCAGCCCCAGCATTTT. The chain recombines TRBV7-9 with TRBJ1-5; 9 bases line up with TRBD1. The V and J ends lost 5 bases and 4 bases, in that order; junction bases with no gene match: 6. CDR1 is SEHNR and CDR2 is FQNEAQ in the germline V gene (reference sequence). This CDR3 is built from 15 residues.

The chain is built from TRBV19 and TRBJ2-6; D ambiguous. The germline CDR1 and CDR2 sequences are LNHDA and SQIVND (reference sequence). The CDR3 loop spans 15 amino acids. V lost 3 bases and J lost 2, with 8 bases in between. This chain's CDR3 is CASSMKSPGANVLTF. In nucleotides, the CDR3 is TGTGCCAGTAGTATGAAGTCTCCTGGGGCCAACGTCCTGACTTTC.

V is TRBV30 and J is TRBJ2-3; no reliable D call. The CDR3 loop spans 13 amino acids. Trimming took off 0 bases at V and 3 bases at J, with 7 bases between the two ends. Germline assignment: CDR1 GTSNPN and CDR2 SVGIG (reference sequence). CDR3 protein: CAWSVLGTDTQYF. DNA of the CDR3: TGTGCCTGGAGTGTACTTGGTACAGATACGCAGTATTTT.

The V call is TRBV14, the J call TRBJ2-5, with D maybe TRBD2 (6 bases). The CDR3 length is 14 residues. Germline CDR1 reads SGHDN; CDR2 reads FVKESK. Deletions cut 8 bases from V and 5 bases from J, with 18 bases between. The DNA of the CDR3 is TGTGCCAGCCGACGTCGGGGGTCGGCCGAGACCCAGTACTTC. Translation: CASRRRGSAETQYF.

The V call is TRBV7-9, the J call TRBJ2-1; TRBD2 aligns across 12 bases. CDR1 is SEHNR, CDR2 FQNEAQ, per germline (reference sequence). Germline trimming cut 8 bases from V and 0 bases from J; bases unmatched to any gene: 14. This CDR3 comprises 19 residues. The CDR3 DNA sequence: TGTGCCAGCGGGGGGTTTCTAGCGGGAGGGGCACACTCCTACAATGAGCAGTTCTTC. Translated: CASGGFLAGGAHSYNEQFF.

The CDR3 sequence is CASSQDPIGLEAFF. DNA of the CDR3: TGCGCCAGCAGCCAAGACCCAATAGGATTGGAAGCTTTCTTT. This chain connects TRBV4-3 to TRBJ1-1; D is undetermined. V was cut by 0 bases and J by 8 bases, with 13 bases left in between. Germline-derived CDR1 and CDR2 are LGHNA and YSLEER. The CDR3 consists of 14 residues.

The gene calls are TRBV14 and TRBJ2-5, with D perhaps given as TRBD1 or TRBD2 (5 bases each). Germline CDR1 reads SGHDN; CDR2 reads FVKESK. Trimming stripped 0 bases from V and 3 bases from J, with 11 bases between. This CDR3 has 15 amino acids. The CDR3 here is CASSQESMGEETQYF. The CDR3 DNA sequence: TGTGCCAGCAGCCAAGAAAGTATGGGGGAAGAGACCCAGTACTTC.

V gene TRBV28 combines with J gene TRBJ2-7; TRBD2 matches at 8 bases. The CDR3 contains 14 residues. Germline assignment: CDR1 MDHEN and CDR2 SYDVKM. V trimming: 7 bases; J trimming: 2 bases; junction bases outside the gene matches: 7. CDR3 coding DNA: TGTGCCAGCACCCCAGTCGGGGGGGCCTACGAGCAGTACTTC. It specifies CASTPVGGAYEQYF. The full variable domain, in which reference TRBV28 and TRBJ2-7 provide the parts outside the CDR3, is DVKVTQSSRYLVKRTGEKVFLECVQDMDHENMFWYRQDPGLGLRLIYFSYDVKMKEKGDIPEGYSVSREKKERFSLILESASTNQTSMYLCASTPVGGAYEQYFGPGTRLTVT.

V is TRBV27 and J is TRBJ2-3, with 13 bases that match TRBD2. CDR1 and CDR2 from the germline V gene are MNHEY and SMNVEV (reference sequence). The CDR3 contains 16 residues. Trimming removed 5 bases from V and 4 bases from J; junction bases left unmatched: 6. In DNA form, the CDR3 reads TGTGCCAGCAGTGACGGACTAGCGGGAGAATCAGATACGCAGTATTTT. It codes for CASSDGLAGESDTQYF.

The chain joins TRBV5-4 to TRBJ2-1; TRBD2 agrees at 11 bases. Germline CDR1 reads SGHNT; CDR2 reads YYREEE (reference sequence). V was clipped by 4 bases and J by 3 bases; unmatched bases: 6. CDR3 length equals 16 residues. This chain's CDR3 is CASSGELAGGYNEQFF. CDR3 DNA: TGTGCCAGCAGCGGGGAGCTAGCGGGAGGCTACAATGAGCAGTTCTTC.

This chain connects TRBV28 to TRBJ2-5, with 9 bases aligning to TRBD1. CDR3 length: 13 amino acids. Unmatched junction bases numbered 3, after V lost 6 bases and J lost 4 bases. Germline values: CDR1 MDHEN, CDR2 SYDVKM. The CDR3 DNA reads TGTGCCAGCAGGTGGACAGGGGTAGAGACCCAGTACTTC. This gives the protein CASRWTGVETQYF.

This clone was recorded once. The chain uses TRBV9 and TRBJ2-6; weak D call: TRBD2 (5 bases). CDR1 is SGDLS and CDR2 is YYNGEE in the germline V gene. Trimming shortened V by 2 bases and J by 0 bases, and 6 bases separated the two germline ends. The CDR3 runs to 15 residues. The CDR3 DNA is TGTGCCAGCAGCGTCGGAGGCTCTGGGGCCAACGTCCTGACTTTC. Protein sequence: CASSVGGSGANVLTF.

The CDR3 bases are TGTGCCAGCAGTGAGAGGGGGAGAACTAATGAAAAACTGTTTTTT. It encodes CASSERGRTNEKLFF. The V and J genes are TRBV6-1 and TRBJ1-4, with D maybe TRBD1 (6 bases). CDR1 is MNHNS, CDR2 SASEGT, per germline. Trimming pared 3 bases from V and 1 base from J, leaving 9 bases between. The CDR3 runs to 15 residues.

The chain joins TRBV30 to TRBJ2-1, with 8 positions matching TRBD2. The V and J ends lost 2 bases and 0 bases, in that order; junction bases with no gene match: 0. This CDR3 has 14 residues. Per germline, CDR1 GTSNPN and CDR2 SVGIG (reference sequence). The DNA for the CDR3 is TGTGCCTGGAGTAGCGGGAGCTCCTACAATGAGCAGTTCTTC. It codes for CAWSSGSSYNEQFF.

The chain uses TRBV2 and TRBJ1-1; D is ambiguous. The CDR3 is 11 amino acids. Between the trimmed V and J ends, which lost 1 base and 12 bases, there was a span of 9 bases. From germline, CDR1 is SNHLY and CDR2 FYNNEI. CDR3 bases: TGTGCCAGCAGTGAAGTTACAGCAACTTTCTTT. It yields the protein CASSEVTATFF.

The chain couples TRBV9 to TRBJ2-7, with 10 bases identical to TRBD2. Unmatched junction bases numbered 14, after V lost 0 bases and J lost 2 bases. Germline V gene lookup returns CDR1 SGDLS and CDR2 YYNGEE. The CDR3 covers 19 residues. The CDR3 nucleotides read TGTGCCAGCAGCGTAGACATTCCTAGCGGGAGCGGTGGCACCTACGAGCAGTACTTC. Encoded protein: CASSVDIPSGSGGTYEQYF.

The chain uses TRBV7-9 and TRBJ2-7, with 9 bases matching TRBD1. Germline assignment: CDR1 SEHNR and CDR2 FQNEAQ (reference sequence). This CDR3 has 14 residues. With V trimmed by 1 base and J by 4 bases, 2 bases remained unmatched. The CDR3 loop reads CASSLGQGVYEQYF. As DNA, the CDR3 is TGTGCCAGCAGCTTAGGACAGGGGGTTTACGAGCAGTACTTC.

The J gene is TRBJ2-1, the V gene TRBV6-5; 12 bases map to TRBD2. The CDR3 contains 16 residues. Per the germline V gene, CDR1 is MNHEY and CDR2 is SVGAGI. The ends lost 2 bases at V and 6 bases at J; junction bases unmatched: 5. This chain's CDR3 is CASSYATSGSLNEQFF. Written as DNA, the CDR3 is TGTGCCAGCAGTTACGCGACTAGCGGGAGCCTCAATGAGCAGTTCTTC.

The chain has TRBV29-1 and TRBJ2-7; 8 bases align to TRBD1. Looked up from germline, CDR1 is SQVTM and CDR2 is ANQGSEA. Trimming took 7 bases from V and 1 from J; bases not matched to a gene: 6. This CDR3 contains 13 residues. Here the CDR3 DNA reads TGCAGCGCTAGGACAGGGCTTTCCTACGAGCAGTACTTC. Protein sequence: CSARTGLSYEQYF.

This rearrangement joins TRBV7-2 to TRBJ2-7; 7 bases match TRBD1. Germline loops: CDR1 SGHTA, CDR2 FQGNSA. V lost 1 base to trimming and J lost 0 bases; unmatched junction nucleotides: 6. The CDR3 spans 16 residues. The CDR3 spells CASSLVKQGISYEQYF. CDR3 in DNA: TGTGCCAGCAGCTTAGTTAAACAGGGGATCTCCTACGAGCAGTACTTC.

The V gene is TRBV7-6, the J gene TRBJ1-1; a weak D match, TRBD1 (5 bases). Germline-derived CDR1 and CDR2 are SGHVS and FNYEAQ. V was cut by 3 bases and J by 3 bases, with 8 bases left in between. CDR3 length: 13 amino acids. In DNA, the CDR3 is TGTGCCAGCAGCTTTGGGGGGGACACTGAAGCTTTCTTT. It is translated as CASSFGGDTEAFF.

The rearrangement joins TRBV28 to TRBJ2-5, with D possibly TRBD1 on 5 matching bases. Germline V gene data show CDR1 as MDHEN and CDR2 as SYDVKM. The CDR3 is 12 residues long. The ends were cut back, 8 bases at V and 7 bases at J, with 14 bases in the middle. As DNA, the CDR3 is TGTGCCAGCCTGGGCCCTAGGGGGACCCAGTACTTC. Translation gives CASLGPRGTQYF. Combining the CDR3 with reference TRBV28 and TRBJ2-5 gives the whole variable domain DVKVTQSSRYLVKRTGEKVFLECVQDMDHENMFWYRQDPGLGLRLIYFSYDVKMKEKGDIPEGYSVSREKKERFSLILESASTNQTSMYLCASLGPRGTQYFGPGTRLLVL.

This rearrangement joins TRBV7-8 to TRBJ2-5; D possibly corresponds to TRBD1 (5 bases). The tail of the sequence fits TRBJ2-7 better, so the J call may be wrong. The CDR3 covers 16 residues. Germline V gene data show CDR1 as SGHVS and CDR2 as FQNEAQ. The CDR3, as DNA: TGTGCCAGCGACCTCGGGCCCCAGGGTGTTTCCTACGAGCAGTACTTC. This gives the protein CASDLGPQGVSYEQYF.

The V gene is TRBV18, the J gene TRBJ2-1; 7 nucleotides match TRBD2. After removal of 6 bases from V and 6 bases from J, the junction contained 8 bases not matched to a gene. CDR1 and CDR2 (germline): KGHSH, LQKENI. The CDR3 is 14 residues long. The CDR3 loop reads CASSRAGRVNEQFF. DNA for the CDR3: TGTGCCAGCTCTCGCGCAGGGAGGGTCAATGAGCAGTTCTTC.

The V call is TRBV5-1, the J call TRBJ2-2, with unresolved D. The germline V gene encodes CDR1 SGHRS and CDR2 YFSETQ. The V gene lost 1 base and the J gene lost 2 bases, with 0 bases spanning the gap. The CDR3 is made up of 12 amino acids. The CDR3 DNA reads TGCGCCAGCAGCTTGAACACCGGGGAGCTGTTTTTT. This codes for CASSLNTGELFF.

The V and J genes are TRBV19 and TRBJ2-5, with 7 bases identical to TRBD1. The last part of the DNA fits TRBJ2-7 better; the J call may be wrong. Germline V lookup: CDR1 LNHDA, CDR2 SQIVND (reference sequence). The CDR3 is 15 amino acids. The CDR3 coding sequence is TGTGCCAGTAGTATGGAAGGCAGGGGGTTTAACGAGCAGTACTTC. Its translation: CASSMEGRGFNEQYF.

The CDR3 sequence: CASSGSGNEQFF. CDR3 DNA: TGTGCCAGCAGTGGGAGTGGTAATGAGCAGTTCTTC. The chain carries TRBV9 and TRBJ2-1; D perhaps matches TRBD2 (5 bases). CDR3 length: 12 residues. CDR1 and CDR2 from the germline V gene are SGDLS and YYNGEE. Trimming took off 5 bases at V and 7 bases at J, with 10 bases between the two ends.

This chain uses TRBV7-8 with TRBJ2-2; D gene unclear. The V gene's germline CDR1 is SGHVS and CDR2 FQNEAQ. Trimming removed 5 bases from V and 8 bases from J, with 12 bases in between. This CDR3 is built from 13 residues. DNA of the CDR3: TGTGCCAGCAGCCCCCGGGCGGCAGGGGAGCTGTTTTTT. Translation gives CASSPRAAGELFF.

The rearrangement uses TRBV7-3 and TRBJ2-1; 10 nucleotides match TRBD2. Germline-derived CDR1 and CDR2 are SGHTA and FQGTGA. CDR3 length equals 15 residues. The V and J ends lost 0 bases and 9 bases, in that order; junction bases with no gene match: 5. CDR3 sequence: CASSLTSGRAVEQFF. CDR3 nucleotide sequence: TGTGCCAGCAGCTTAACGAGCGGGAGGGCCGTTGAGCAGTTCTTC.

This chain links TRBV6-5 with TRBJ2-3, with TRBD1 matching over 8 bases. The CDR3 runs to 14 residues. CDR1 is MNHEY, CDR2 SVGAGI, per germline. Trimming took 6 bases from V and 3 from J; bases not matched to a gene: 5. The CDR3 protein is CASRVTGETDTQYF. The CDR3, as DNA: TGTGCCAGCAGAGTGACAGGGGAGACAGATACGCAGTATTTT.

The rearrangement uses TRBV27 and TRBJ2-1; tentative D call: TRBD1 (6 bases). V lost 0 bases, J lost 2 bases, and 29 bases lay in between. The CDR3 length is 22 residues. In germline, CDR1 is MNHEY, CDR2 SMNVEV (reference sequence). CDR3 loop: CASSLSRAGDSVAAPTYNEQFF. The CDR3, as DNA: TGTGCCAGCAGTTTATCAAGAGCAGGGGATAGCGTGGCGGCCCCAACCTACAATGAGCAGTTCTTC.